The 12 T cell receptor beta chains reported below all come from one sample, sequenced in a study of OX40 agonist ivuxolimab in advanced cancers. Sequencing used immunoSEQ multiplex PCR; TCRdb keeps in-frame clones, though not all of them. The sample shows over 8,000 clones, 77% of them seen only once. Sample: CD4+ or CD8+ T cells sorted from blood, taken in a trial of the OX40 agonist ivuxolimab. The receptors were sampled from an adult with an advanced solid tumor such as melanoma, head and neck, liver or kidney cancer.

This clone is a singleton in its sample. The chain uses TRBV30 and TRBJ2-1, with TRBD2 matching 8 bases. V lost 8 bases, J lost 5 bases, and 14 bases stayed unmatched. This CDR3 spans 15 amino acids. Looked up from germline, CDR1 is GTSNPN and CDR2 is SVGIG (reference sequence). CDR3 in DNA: TGTGCCATGCTCCGGCTAGCGGGCTACGACAATGAGCAGTTCTTC. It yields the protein CAMLRLAGYDNEQFF.

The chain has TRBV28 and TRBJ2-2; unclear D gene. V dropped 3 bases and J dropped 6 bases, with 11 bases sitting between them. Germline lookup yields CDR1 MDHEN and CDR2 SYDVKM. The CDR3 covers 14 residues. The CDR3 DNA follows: TGTGCCAGCAGTTTTGATAGTATGGCCGGGGAGCTGTTTTTT. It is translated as CASSFDSMAGELFF.

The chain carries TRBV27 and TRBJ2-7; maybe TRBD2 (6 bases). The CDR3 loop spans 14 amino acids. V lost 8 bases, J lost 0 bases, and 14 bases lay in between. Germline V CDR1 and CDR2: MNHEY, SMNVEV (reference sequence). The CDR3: CASGERVSSYEQYF. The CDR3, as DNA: TGTGCCAGCGGGGAGCGGGTTAGCTCCTACGAGCAGTACTTC.

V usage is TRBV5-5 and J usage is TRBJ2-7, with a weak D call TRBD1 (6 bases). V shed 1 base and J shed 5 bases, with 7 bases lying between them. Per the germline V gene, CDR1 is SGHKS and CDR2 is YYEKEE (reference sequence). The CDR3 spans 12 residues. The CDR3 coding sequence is TGTGCCAGCAGCTTGACAGGGAACGAGCAGTACTTC. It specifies CASSLTGNEQYF. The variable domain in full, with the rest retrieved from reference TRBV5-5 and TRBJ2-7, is DAGVTQSPTHLIKTRGQQVTLRCSPISGHKSVSWYQQVLGQGPQFIFQYYEKEERGRGNFPDRFSARQFPNYSSELNVNALLLGDSALYLCASSLTGNEQYFGPGTRLTVT.

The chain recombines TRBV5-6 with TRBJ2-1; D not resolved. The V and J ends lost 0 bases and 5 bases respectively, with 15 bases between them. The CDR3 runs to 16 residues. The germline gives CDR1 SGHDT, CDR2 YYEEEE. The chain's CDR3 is CASSLGGGTRNNEQFF. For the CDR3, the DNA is TGTGCCAGCAGCTTGGGCGGCGGCACACGGAACAATGAGCAGTTCTTC.

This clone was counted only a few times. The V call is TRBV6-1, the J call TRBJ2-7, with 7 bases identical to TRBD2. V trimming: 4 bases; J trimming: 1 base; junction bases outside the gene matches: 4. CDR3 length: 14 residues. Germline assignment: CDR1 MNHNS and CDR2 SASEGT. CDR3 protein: CASSVLAASYEQYF. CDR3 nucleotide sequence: TGTGCCAGCAGTGTTCTAGCGGCTTCCTACGAGCAGTACTTC.

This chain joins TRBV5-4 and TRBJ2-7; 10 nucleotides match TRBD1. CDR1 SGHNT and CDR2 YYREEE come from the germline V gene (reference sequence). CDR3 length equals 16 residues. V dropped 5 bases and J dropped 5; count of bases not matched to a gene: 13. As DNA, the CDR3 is TGTGCCAGCAGTTACCCCCCTGGGACAGGGGCTGACGAGCAGTACTTC. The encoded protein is CASSYPPGTGADEQYF.

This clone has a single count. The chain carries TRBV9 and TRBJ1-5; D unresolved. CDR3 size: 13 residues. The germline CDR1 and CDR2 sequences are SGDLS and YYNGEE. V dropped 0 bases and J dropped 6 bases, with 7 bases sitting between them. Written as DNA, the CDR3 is TGTGCCAGCAGCGTAGGAGGTGGTCAGCCCCAGCATTTT. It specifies CASSVGGGQPQHF.

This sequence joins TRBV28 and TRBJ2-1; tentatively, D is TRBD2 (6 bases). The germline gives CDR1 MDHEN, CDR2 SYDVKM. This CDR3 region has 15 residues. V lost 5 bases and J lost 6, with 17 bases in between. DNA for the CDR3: TGTGCCAGCAGTGCAGCGTTAGTGGGGGGCAATGAGCAGTTCTTC. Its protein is CASSAALVGGNEQFF.

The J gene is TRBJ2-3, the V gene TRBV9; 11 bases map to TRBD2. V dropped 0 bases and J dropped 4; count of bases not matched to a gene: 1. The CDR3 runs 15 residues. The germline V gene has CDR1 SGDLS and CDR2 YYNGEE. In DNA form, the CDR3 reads TGTGCCAGCAGCGTAGGGACTAGCGGGCCAGATACGCAGTATTTT. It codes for CASSVGTSGPDTQYF.

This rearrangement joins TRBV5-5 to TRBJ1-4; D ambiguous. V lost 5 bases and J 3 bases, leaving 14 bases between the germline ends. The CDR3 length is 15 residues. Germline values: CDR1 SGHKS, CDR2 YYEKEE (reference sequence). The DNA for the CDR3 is TGTGCCAGCAGATTGCGCGGGGATGCTAATGAAAAACTGTTTTTT. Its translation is CASRLRGDANEKLFF. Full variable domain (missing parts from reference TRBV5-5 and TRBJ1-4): DAGVTQSPTHLIKTRGQQVTLRCSPISGHKSVSWYQQVLGQGPQFIFQYYEKEERGRGNFPDRFSARQFPNYSSELNVNALLLGDSALYLCASRLRGDANEKLFFGSGTQLSVL.

CDR3 sequence: CSVRTSITDTQYF. CDR3 DNA sequence: TGCAGCGTGAGGACTAGTATCACAGATACGCAGTATTTT. The chain recombines TRBV29-1 with TRBJ2-3, with 7 bases aligning to TRBD2. The CDR3 is 13 amino acids. Germline V gives CDR1 SQVTM, CDR2 ANQGSEA. J was trimmed by 2 bases and V by 6 bases; bases with no gene match: 5.